Below are 6 T cell receptor beta chains sequenced from a single sample in a study of shared clonotypes between healthy human individuals (dated by TCRdb to between 2020 and 2021). CD8 naive samples were CD45RO-negative cells positively selected for CCR7, giving a CD45RA+CCR7+ population that excluded TemRA cells. The library was built by means of the immunoSEQ multiplex PCR assay. TCRdb took this table from immuneACCESS and kept in-frame rearrangements with V and J called. Such tables lack part of the clones; where checked against another copy, unresolved V genes explain under half of the gap, and the rest is unexplained. The sample table shows about 2 million clones, and roughly 94% are seen once. The ten most abundant clones make up 1.1% of the sample. The material sequenced was naive CD8+ T cells sorted from blood. The cell subset or site tag for this specimen amounts to: CD45RA+CCR7+. These receptors were taken from a man younger than 35 in good health.

DNA of the CDR3: TGTGCCAGCAGTTTAGCACAGCCATTTGAAGCTTTCTTT. It yields the protein CASSLAQPFEAFF. This chain connects TRBV27 to TRBJ1-1; no definite D call. Deletions cut 2 bases from V and 7 bases from J, with 11 bases between. CDR3 size: 13 residues. Germline V gene sequence: CDR1 MNHEY, CDR2 SMNVEV (reference sequence).

The chain carries TRBV28 and TRBJ1-4; D ambiguous. The germline V gene encodes CDR1 MDHEN and CDR2 SYDVKM. The CDR3 is 15 residues long. The germline V and J ends were trimmed by 5 bases and 7 bases, with 17 bases remaining between them. CDR3 protein: CASSPLDEASEKLFF. The CDR3 coding sequence is TGTGCCAGCAGTCCTCTTGATGAGGCCTCTGAAAAACTGTTTTTT.

Only a few counts were recorded for this clone. The gene calls are TRBV5-1 and TRBJ2-2, with no clear D. The germline V gene encodes CDR1 SGHRS and CDR2 YFSETQ. The ends were cut back, 5 bases at V and 1 base at J, with 6 bases in the middle. CDR3 length: 13 amino acids. CDR3 bases: TGCGCCAGCAGATCAGGGAACACCGGGGAGCTGTTTTTT. Protein product: CASRSGNTGELFF.

The chain links TRBV30 to TRBJ2-3; TRBD2 aligns across 8 bases. Germline V gene lookup returns CDR1 GTSNPN and CDR2 SVGIG (reference sequence). The V and J ends lost 4 bases and 2 bases, in that order; junction bases with no gene match: 14. The CDR3 runs to 17 residues. The CDR3 here is CAWIGLAEMGNTDTQYF. For the CDR3, the DNA is TGTGCCTGGATAGGACTAGCAGAGATGGGAAACACAGATACGCAGTATTTT.

V and J are TRBV7-8 and TRBJ1-1, with 9 nucleotides matching TRBD1. This CDR3 contains 14 residues. Germline loops: CDR1 SGHVS, CDR2 FQNEAQ. Trimming took 1 base from V and 5 from J; bases not matched to a gene: 2. The CDR3 DNA reads TGTGCCAGCAGCTTAGGGACAGGGGAGACTGAAGCTTTCTTT. Protein sequence: CASSLGTGETEAFF.

Turning to this clone: The same CDR3 is also encoded by other DNA sequences in this sample. The rearrangement links TRBV4-1 to TRBJ2-7; 7 bases map to TRBD2. The CDR3 sequence is 16 residues long. Trimming removed 4 bases from V and 0 bases from J; junction bases left unmatched: 9. The V gene's germline CDR1 is MGHRA and CDR2 YSYEKL. Written as DNA, the CDR3 is TGCGCCAGCAGCCTAAGAGGAGGCGGGAGCTCCTACGAGCAGTACTTC. Residues: CASSLRGGGSSYEQYF.